Following are 30 T cell receptor beta chains from one sample sequenced in a study of T cells in localized non-small cell lung cancer. Data came from immunoSEQ multiplex PCR; TCRdb stores just in-frame clones and leaves some out. The data contain about 78,000 clones, around four fifths of them singletons. The sequenced sample was peripheral blood, obtained before any cancer treatment. These receptors were collected from a man aged 40 to 70 with stage I lung adenocarcinoma.

This clone was seen more than once but under ten times. The chain combines TRBV18 with TRBJ1-3; D is unresolved. Deletions cut 2 bases from V and 1 base from J, with 15 bases between. The V gene's germline CDR1 is KGHSH and CDR2 LQKENI. CDR3 size: 17 residues. This CDR3 reads CASSPIQSGGSGNTIYF. As DNA, the CDR3 is TGTGCCAGCTCACCAATTCAATCTGGAGGTTCTGGAAACACCATATATTTT.

V usage is TRBV18 and J usage is TRBJ2-7, with 10 nucleotides matching TRBD2. V was pared by 3 bases and J by 1 base, with 6 bases of the junction left unmatched. This CDR3 is built from 16 residues. Per the germline V gene, CDR1 is KGHSH and CDR2 is LQKENI. The CDR3 spells CASSPGQRGGSYEQYF. The CDR3 nucleotides are TGTGCCAGCTCACCGGGTCAGCGGGGGGGATCCTACGAGCAGTACTTC. Full variable domain (missing parts from reference TRBV18 and TRBJ2-7): NAGVMQNPRHLVRRRGQEARLRCSPMKGHSHVYWYRQLPEEGLKFMVYLQKENIIDESGMPKERFSAEFPKEGPSILRIQQVVRGDSAAYFCASSPGQRGGSYEQYFGPGTRLTVT.

This clone came up a few times. The CDR3 loop is CASGGLAGDEQYF. CDR3 nucleotide sequence: TGTGCCAGCGGGGGACTAGCGGGCGACGAGCAGTACTTC. The chain is built from TRBV2 and TRBJ2-7; 12 bases map to TRBD2. This CDR3 is built from 13 residues. The junction had 4 bases not matched to a gene; V was cut back by 8 bases and J by 5 bases. Germline V lookup: CDR1 SNHLY, CDR2 FYNNEI.

The chain couples TRBV15 to TRBJ1-2; D not certain. V lost 0 bases and J 4 bases, leaving 15 bases between the germline ends. CDR3 length: 16 residues. Germline assignment: CDR1 LNHNV and CDR2 YYDKDF (reference sequence). CDR3 coding DNA: TGTGCCACCAGCAGAGATCGGGAACGGACCATCTATGGCTACACCTTC. Its translation is CATSRDRERTIYGYTF.

The chain combines TRBV5-6 with TRBJ1-1; D is unclear. The CDR3 sequence is 14 residues long. V dropped 0 bases and J dropped 6 bases, with 12 bases sitting between them. The germline gives CDR1 SGHDT, CDR2 YYEEEE. CDR3 in amino acids: CASSLETGIAEAFF. For the CDR3, the DNA is TGTGCCAGCAGCTTGGAAACGGGGATCGCTGAAGCTTTCTTT.

The V and J genes are TRBV5-1 and TRBJ2-7; a possible D gene is TRBD1 (5 bases). The CDR3 has 14 residues. Deletions cut 0 bases from V and 2 bases from J, with 9 bases between. The V gene's germline CDR1 is SGHRS and CDR2 YFSETQ. The CDR3 loop reads CASSLGTNTYEQYF. CDR3 bases: TGCGCCAGCAGCTTGGGGACAAACACCTACGAGCAGTACTTC. Looking up the rest from reference TRBV5-1 and TRBJ2-7 gives the full variable domain: KAGVTQTPRYLIKTRGQQVTLSCSPISGHRSVSWYQQTPGQGLQFLFEYFSETQRNKGNFPGRFSGRQFSNSRSEMNVSTLELGDSALYLCASSLGTNTYEQYFGPGTRLTVT.

The rearrangement links TRBV27 to TRBJ1-2, with D unresolved. In germline, CDR1 is MNHEY, CDR2 SMNVEV (reference sequence). The germline V and J ends were trimmed by 2 bases and 4 bases, with 11 bases remaining between them. The CDR3 covers 14 residues. CDR3: CASSLRKGGYGYTF. The CDR3 DNA follows: TGTGCCAGCAGTTTACGAAAGGGAGGCTATGGCTACACCTTC.

V and J are TRBV6-5 and TRBJ2-7, with 10 positions matching TRBD2. The CDR3 covers 15 residues. V lost 8 bases to trimming and J lost 7 bases; unmatched junction nucleotides: 14. Germline V gene data show CDR1 as MNHEY and CDR2 as SVGAGI. CDR3 sequence reads: CASASLASGSREQYF. CDR3 coding DNA: TGTGCCAGCGCTAGCTTGGCTAGCGGGAGTAGGGAGCAGTACTTC.

The chain carries TRBV11-2 and TRBJ1-5; maybe TRBD1 (5 bases). V was clipped by 2 bases and J by 2 bases, with 10 bases between them. The length of the CDR3 is 15 residues. CDR1 is SGHAT, CDR2 FQNNGV, per germline. CDR3: CASSLQGKGNQPQHF. The CDR3 DNA is TGTGCCAGCAGCTTACAGGGAAAGGGCAATCAGCCCCAGCATTTT.

The chain carries TRBV29-1 and TRBJ2-3; D may be TRBD1 (5 bases). V lost 7 bases and J lost 9, with 14 bases in between. In germline, CDR1 is SQVTM, CDR2 ANQGSEA. This CDR3 is built from 11 residues. CDR3 residues: CSAQQGVTQYF. CDR3 DNA: TGCAGCGCCCAGCAGGGCGTAACGCAGTATTTT.

V and J are TRBV21-1 and TRBJ2-3; the table assigns TRBD1, which was not confirmed against the DNA. TRBV21-1 counts as a pseudogene. This CDR3 region has 18 residues. This CDR3 reads CASSKGRGRDRDTDTQYF. CDR3 bases: TGTGCCAGCAGCAAAGGGCGGGGTAGGGACAGGGACACAGATACGCAGTATTTT.

The chain is built from TRBV6-1 and TRBJ1-1; D remains ambiguous. This CDR3 spans 16 amino acids. Trimming took off 4 bases at V and 2 bases at J, with 17 bases between the two ends. In germline, CDR1 is MNHNS, CDR2 SASEGT. CDR3 in amino acids: CASSVGWEVENTEAFF. CDR3 in DNA: TGTGCCAGCAGTGTGGGGTGGGAAGTGGAAAACACTGAAGCTTTCTTT.

In DNA form, the CDR3 reads TGTGCCAGCAGCTATAGCGGGAGCACAGATACGCAGTATTTT. It yields the protein CASSYSGSTDTQYF. This rearrangement joins TRBV7-9 to TRBJ2-3; TRBD2 matches 7 bases. The length of the CDR3 is 14 residues. Germline V CDR1 and CDR2: SEHNR, FQNEAQ (reference sequence). The J segment lost 0 bases and the V segment lost 4 bases, leaving 1 base of the junction unmatched.

The chain joins TRBV7-9 to TRBJ1-2; D is uncertain. Trimming stripped 5 bases from V and 4 bases from J, with 5 bases between. The CDR3 is 11 residues long. Germline assignment: CDR1 SEHNR and CDR2 FQNEAQ (reference sequence). The CDR3 protein is CASSVGYGYTF. The CDR3 DNA reads TGTGCCAGCAGCGTGGGCTATGGCTACACCTTC.

The V call is TRBV6-5, the J call TRBJ1-1; D possibly corresponds to TRBD1 (5 bases). V lost 2 bases and J lost 5, with 9 bases in between. The CDR3 totals 13 residues. Germline CDR1 is MNHEY and CDR2 is SVGAGI. The CDR3 nucleotides read TGTGCCAGCAGTTACGATTGGGGGACTGAAGCTTTCTTT. Protein: CASSYDWGTEAFF.

The CDR3 bases are TGTGCCAGCAGTTTCGGGGCGGGAGGGCCGCGAGAGACCCAGTACTTC. This gives the protein CASSFGAGGPRETQYF. The chain uses TRBV27 and TRBJ2-5, with 9 bases lining up with TRBD2. CDR1 is MNHEY, CDR2 SMNVEV, per germline (reference sequence). The CDR3 is 16 residues long. After removal of 3 bases from V and 4 bases from J, the junction contained 9 bases not matched to a gene.

The chain employs TRBV7-2 and TRBJ2-7; D is tentatively TRBD1 or TRBD2 (5 bases each). The CDR3 is made up of 14 amino acids. Trimming removed 5 bases at V and 4 bases at J, with 15 bases between. Germline CDR1 is SGHTA and CDR2 is FQGNSA. The CDR3 nucleotides read TGTGCCAGCAGCCTCGTTGGGGGTCCGTACGAGCAGTACTTC. Translation gives CASSLVGGPYEQYF.

The chain recombines TRBV5-1 with TRBJ2-3; perhaps TRBD2 as D (5 bases). CDR3 length: 14 amino acids. The V gene's germline CDR1 is SGHRS and CDR2 YFSETQ. Trimming removed 0 bases at V and 3 bases at J, with 8 bases between. The CDR3 protein is CASSLVLGTDTQYF. The CDR3 bases are TGCGCCAGCAGCTTGGTACTAGGTACAGATACGCAGTATTTT. Full variable domain (outside the CDR3, taken from reference TRBV5-1 and TRBJ2-3): KAGVTQTPRYLIKTRGQQVTLSCSPISGHRSVSWYQQTPGQGLQFLFEYFSETQRNKGNFPGRFSGRQFSNSRSEMNVSTLELGDSALYLCASSLVLGTDTQYFGPGTRLTVL.

The chain couples TRBV30 to TRBJ1-2; 7 bases agree with TRBD1. Germline assignment: CDR1 GTSNPN and CDR2 SVGIG (reference sequence). The length of the CDR3 is 12 residues. V lost 4 bases, J lost 8 bases, and 7 bases stayed unmatched. As DNA, the CDR3 is TGTGCCTGGAATGGGCAGGGGGGCGGCTACACCTTC. Translating gives CAWNGQGGGYTF.

The chain couples TRBV6-1 to TRBJ1-4; no clear D gene. CDR1 and CDR2 (germline): MNHNS, SASEGT. V was shortened by 5 bases and J by 0 bases, with 7 bases between the two germline ends. CDR3 length equals 14 residues. This CDR3 reads CASSKTTTNEKLFF. The DNA of the CDR3 is TGTGCCAGCAGTAAAACAACAACTAATGAAAAACTGTTTTTT.

V usage is TRBV6-5 and J usage is TRBJ2-3; TRBD1 agrees at 8 bases. The germline gives CDR1 MNHEY, CDR2 SVGAGI. V was pared by 6 bases and J by 4 bases, with 9 bases of the junction left unmatched. This CDR3 comprises 15 residues. CDR3 sequence reads: CASSAIQGAADTQYF. CDR3 in DNA: TGTGCCAGCAGCGCGATCCAGGGGGCTGCAGATACGCAGTATTTT.

This chain connects TRBV5-6 to TRBJ2-7, with 10 bases that match TRBD2. The CDR3 is 16 residues long. V lost 0 bases, J lost 3 bases, and 6 bases stayed unmatched. Germline V lookup: CDR1 SGHDT, CDR2 YYEEEE. CDR3 in DNA: TGTGCCAGCAGCTTGGCCGGGGCTAGCGGGAGCTACGAGCAGTACTTC. Protein: CASSLAGASGSYEQYF.

The rearrangement joins TRBV11-2 to TRBJ2-7; D gene unclear. V was trimmed by 0 bases and J by 0 bases, leaving 9 bases between them. CDR3 size: 15 residues. Germline CDR1 is SGHAT and CDR2 is FQNNGV. The chain's CDR3 is CASSLEIVSSYEQYF. As DNA, the CDR3 is TGTGCCAGCAGCTTAGAAATAGTAAGCTCCTACGAGCAGTACTTC.

This chain links TRBV2 with TRBJ2-4, with 9 bases matching TRBD1. Germline trimming cut 4 bases from V and 2 bases from J; bases unmatched to any gene: 3. CDR1 is SNHLY, CDR2 FYNNEI, per germline. The CDR3 is made up of 15 amino acids. Written as DNA, the CDR3 is TGTGCCAGCAGTGCGGACAGGGGAACCAAAAACATTCAGTACTTC. This codes for CASSADRGTKNIQYF.

The V gene is TRBV19, the J gene TRBJ2-3; TRBD2 matches 13 bases. CDR1 and CDR2 (germline): LNHDA, SQIVND (reference sequence). With 5 bases clipped from V and 0 bases from J, the junction kept 8 bases outside the gene matches. The CDR3 runs to 18 residues. The CDR3 here is CASSGGTSGTPSTDTQYF. CDR3 bases: TGTGCCAGTAGTGGGGGGACTAGCGGGACTCCTAGCACAGATACGCAGTATTTT.

The rearrangement uses TRBV5-8 and TRBJ1-5; no reliable D call. V was pared by 0 bases and J by 4 bases, with 8 bases between. There are 14 residues in the CDR3. Germline V gene sequence: CDR1 SGHTS, CDR2 YDEGEE. CDR3 sequence reads: CASSLGELNQPQHF. The CDR3 DNA reads as TGTGCCAGCAGCTTGGGAGAGCTAAATCAGCCCCAGCATTTT.

This clone has just one count. The chain combines TRBV6-5 with TRBJ2-3; 9 bases match TRBD2. Germline V gene sequence: CDR1 MNHEY, CDR2 SVGAGI. The CDR3 is made up of 14 amino acids. The junction had 4 bases not matched to a gene; V was cut back by 4 bases and J by 5 bases. In nucleotides, the CDR3 is TGTGCCAGCAGTTTTAGCGGGAGCCAAGATACGCAGTATTTT. Translating gives CASSFSGSQDTQYF.

This chain connects TRBV6-5 to TRBJ2-7, with 9 positions matching TRBD1. The CDR3 consists of 16 residues. Trimming at V came to 4 bases and at J to 9 bases, leaving 16 bases not matched to a gene. From germline, CDR1 is MNHEY and CDR2 SVGAGI. The CDR3 loop reads CASSSATGTGLRWQYF. CDR3 nucleotides: TGTGCCAGCAGTTCCGCGACCGGGACAGGGTTACGATGGCAGTACTTC.

The genes are TRBV6-5 and TRBJ1-2; D unclear. The V gene's germline CDR1 is MNHEY and CDR2 SVGAGI. The CDR3 runs 12 residues. The V gene lost 2 bases and the J gene lost 7 bases, with 8 bases spanning the gap. Written as DNA, the CDR3 is TGTGCCAGCAGTTACCCCCGAGGTGGCTACACCTTC. Its translation: CASSYPRGGYTF.

J is TRBJ2-3 and V is TRBV7-3; 7 bases line up with TRBD2. V shed 5 bases and J 3 bases; nucleotides not matched to a gene: 2. The CDR3 loop spans 13 amino acids. Germline loops: CDR1 SGHTA, CDR2 FQGTGA. CDR3 nucleotide sequence: TGTGCCAGCAGCCCCGGGGGGACAGATACGCAGTATTTT. Translating it yields CASSPGGTDTQYF.